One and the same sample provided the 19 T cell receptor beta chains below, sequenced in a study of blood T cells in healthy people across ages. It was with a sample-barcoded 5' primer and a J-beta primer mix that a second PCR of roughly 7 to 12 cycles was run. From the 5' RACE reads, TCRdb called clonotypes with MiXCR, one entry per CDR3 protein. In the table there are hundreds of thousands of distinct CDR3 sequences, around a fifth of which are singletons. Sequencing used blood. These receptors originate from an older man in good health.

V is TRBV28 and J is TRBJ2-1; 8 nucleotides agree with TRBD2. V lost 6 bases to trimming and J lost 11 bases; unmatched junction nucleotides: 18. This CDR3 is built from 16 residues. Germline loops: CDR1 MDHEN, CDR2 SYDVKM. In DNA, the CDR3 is TGTGCCAGCAGCCCGGGGGGAGCGGGAGTACGAAATAAGCAGTTCTTC. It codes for CASSPGGAGVRNKQFF.

The CDR3 loop reads CASSLDWLAKNIQYF. Here the CDR3 DNA reads TGTGCCAGCAGCTTAGACTGGCTAGCCAAAAACATTCAGTACTTC. The V call is TRBV11-2, the J call TRBJ2-4; no clear D. The germline V gene has CDR1 SGHAT and CDR2 FQNNGV. The CDR3 sequence is 15 residues long. V was cut by 0 bases and J by 0 bases, with 6 bases left in between.

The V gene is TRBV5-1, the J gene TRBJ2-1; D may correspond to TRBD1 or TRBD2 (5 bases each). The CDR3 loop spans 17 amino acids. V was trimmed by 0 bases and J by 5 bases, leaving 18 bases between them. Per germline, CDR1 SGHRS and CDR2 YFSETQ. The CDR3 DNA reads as TGCGCCAGCAGCTTGGGACCCCGGGGCCCGGATAACAATGAGCAGTTCTTC. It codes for CASSLGPRGPDNNEQFF. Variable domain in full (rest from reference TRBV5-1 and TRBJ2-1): KAGVTQTPRYLIKTRGQQVTLSCSPISGHRSVSWYQQTPGQGLQFLFEYFSETQRNKGNFPGRFSGRQFSNSRSEMNVSTLELGDSALYLCASSLGPRGPDNNEQFFGPGTRLTVL.

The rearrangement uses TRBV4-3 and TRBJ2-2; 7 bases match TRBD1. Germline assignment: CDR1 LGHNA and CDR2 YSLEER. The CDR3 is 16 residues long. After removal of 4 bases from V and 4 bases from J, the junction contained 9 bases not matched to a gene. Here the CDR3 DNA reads TGCGCCAGCAGCCTCATGACAGGGCTTAGCACCGGGGAGCTGTTTTTT. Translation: CASSLMTGLSTGELFF.

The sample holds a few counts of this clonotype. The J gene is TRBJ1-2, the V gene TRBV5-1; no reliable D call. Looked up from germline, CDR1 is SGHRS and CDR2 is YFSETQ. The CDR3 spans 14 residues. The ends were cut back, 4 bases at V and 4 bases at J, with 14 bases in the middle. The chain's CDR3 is CASSGSEKGYGYTF. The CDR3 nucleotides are TGCGCCAGCAGCGGGAGCGAAAAGGGCTATGGCTACACCTTC. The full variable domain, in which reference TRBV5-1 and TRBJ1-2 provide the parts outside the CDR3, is KAGVTQTPRYLIKTRGQQVTLSCSPISGHRSVSWYQQTPGQGLQFLFEYFSETQRNKGNFPGRFSGRQFSNSRSEMNVSTLELGDSALYLCASSGSEKGYGYTFGSGTRLTVV.

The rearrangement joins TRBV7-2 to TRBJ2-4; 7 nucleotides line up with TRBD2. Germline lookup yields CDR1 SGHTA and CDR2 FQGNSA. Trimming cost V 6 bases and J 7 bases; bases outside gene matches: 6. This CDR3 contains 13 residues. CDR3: CASSPGGGNIQYF. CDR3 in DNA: TGTGCCAGCAGTCCTGGGGGGGGGAACATTCAGTACTTC.

CDR3: CASMWDRGTYEQYF. CDR3 bases: TGTGCCAGCATGTGGGACAGGGGGACCTACGAGCAGTACTTC. This rearrangement joins TRBV2 to TRBJ2-5, with 11 bases matching TRBD1. The J call may be wrong; the DNA end is better matched by TRBJ2-7. The CDR3 covers 14 residues. Germline V gives CDR1 SNHLY, CDR2 FYNNEI.

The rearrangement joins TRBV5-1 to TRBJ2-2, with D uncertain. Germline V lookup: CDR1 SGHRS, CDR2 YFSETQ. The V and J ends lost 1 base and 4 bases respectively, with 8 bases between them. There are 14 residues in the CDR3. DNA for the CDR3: TGCGCCAGCAGCTTGACCACCGTCACCGGGGAGCTGTTTTTT. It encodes CASSLTTVTGELFF. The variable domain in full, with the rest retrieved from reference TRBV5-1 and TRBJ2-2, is KAGVTQTPRYLIKTRGQQVTLSCSPISGHRSVSWYQQTPGQGLQFLFEYFSETQRNKGNFPGRFSGRQFSNSRSEMNVSTLELGDSALYLCASSLTTVTGELFFGEGSRLTVL.

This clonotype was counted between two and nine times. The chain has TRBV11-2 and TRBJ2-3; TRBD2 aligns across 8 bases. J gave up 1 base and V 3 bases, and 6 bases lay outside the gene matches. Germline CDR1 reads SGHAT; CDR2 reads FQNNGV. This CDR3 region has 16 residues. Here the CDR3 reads CASSFPLAGRTDTQYF. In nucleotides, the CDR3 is TGTGCCAGCAGCTTCCCCCTAGCGGGCCGCACAGATACGCAGTATTTT.

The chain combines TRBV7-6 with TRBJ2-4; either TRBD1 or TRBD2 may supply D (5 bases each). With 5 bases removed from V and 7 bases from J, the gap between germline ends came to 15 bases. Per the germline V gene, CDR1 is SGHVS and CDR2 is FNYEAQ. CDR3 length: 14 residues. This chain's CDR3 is CASSPGPQGNIQYF. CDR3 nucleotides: TGTGCCAGCAGCCCGGGACCGCAAGGGAACATTCAGTACTTC. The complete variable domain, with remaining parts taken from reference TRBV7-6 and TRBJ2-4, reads GAGVSQSPRYKVTKRGQDVALRCDPISGHVSLYWYRQALGQGPEFLTYFNYEAQQDKSGLPNDRFSAERPEGSISTLTIQRTEQRDSAMYRCASSPGPQGNIQYFGAGTRLSVL.

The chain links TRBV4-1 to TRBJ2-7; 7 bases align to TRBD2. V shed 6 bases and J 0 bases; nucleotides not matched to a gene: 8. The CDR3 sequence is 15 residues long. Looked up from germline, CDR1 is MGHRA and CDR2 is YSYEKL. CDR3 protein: CASSRVGGPSYEQYF. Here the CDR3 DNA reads TGCGCCAGCAGTAGAGTGGGAGGGCCCTCCTACGAGCAGTACTTC.

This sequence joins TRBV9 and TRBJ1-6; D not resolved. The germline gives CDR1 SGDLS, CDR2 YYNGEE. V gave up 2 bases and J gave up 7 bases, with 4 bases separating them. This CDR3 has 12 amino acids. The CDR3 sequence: CASSVNNSPLHF. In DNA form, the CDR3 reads TGTGCCAGCAGCGTCAACAATTCACCCCTCCACTTT.

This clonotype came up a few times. Here the CDR3 DNA reads TGTGCCAGCAGCCCCCGACTAGCGGGAGCTGGCTACAATGAGCAGTTCTTC. Translated: CASSPRLAGAGYNEQFF. The V call is TRBV9, the J call TRBJ2-1; 12 nucleotides agree with TRBD2. Germline V gene data show CDR1 as SGDLS and CDR2 as YYNGEE. This CDR3 has 17 amino acids. V trimming: 4 bases; J trimming: 3 bases; junction bases outside the gene matches: 8.

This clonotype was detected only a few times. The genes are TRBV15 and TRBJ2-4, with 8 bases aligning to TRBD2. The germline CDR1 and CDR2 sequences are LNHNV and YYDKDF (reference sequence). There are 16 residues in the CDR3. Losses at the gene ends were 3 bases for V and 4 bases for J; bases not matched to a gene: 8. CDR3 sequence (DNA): TGTGCCACCAGCAGTCCCGGGGGGGTGGATAAAAACATTCAGTACTTC. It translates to CATSSPGGVDKNIQYF.

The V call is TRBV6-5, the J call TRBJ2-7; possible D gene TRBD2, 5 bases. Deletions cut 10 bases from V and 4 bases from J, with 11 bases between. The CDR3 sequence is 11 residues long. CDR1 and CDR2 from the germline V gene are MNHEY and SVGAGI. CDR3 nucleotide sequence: TGTGCCACCACTGAGGGTTACGAGCAGTACTTC. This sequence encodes CATTEGYEQYF.

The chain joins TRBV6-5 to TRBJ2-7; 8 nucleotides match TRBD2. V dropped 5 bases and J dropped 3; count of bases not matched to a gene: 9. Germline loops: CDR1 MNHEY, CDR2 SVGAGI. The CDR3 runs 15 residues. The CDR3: CASSTTAGEIYEQYF. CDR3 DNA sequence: TGTGCCAGCAGTACAACAGCGGGGGAGATCTACGAGCAGTACTTC.

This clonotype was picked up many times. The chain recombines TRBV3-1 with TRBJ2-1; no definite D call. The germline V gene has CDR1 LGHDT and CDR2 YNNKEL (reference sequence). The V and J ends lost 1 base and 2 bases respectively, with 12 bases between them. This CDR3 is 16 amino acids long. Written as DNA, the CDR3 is TGTGCCAGCAGCCAAGTGCTGTCTAGGACCTACAATGAGCAGTTCTTC. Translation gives CASSQVLSRTYNEQFF.

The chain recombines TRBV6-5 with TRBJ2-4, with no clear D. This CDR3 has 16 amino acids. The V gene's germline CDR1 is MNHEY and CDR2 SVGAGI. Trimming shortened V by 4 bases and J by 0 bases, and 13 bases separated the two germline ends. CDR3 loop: CASSSKDRLAKNIQYF. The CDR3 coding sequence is TGTGCCAGCAGTTCCAAGGACCGTCTAGCCAAAAACATTCAGTACTTC.

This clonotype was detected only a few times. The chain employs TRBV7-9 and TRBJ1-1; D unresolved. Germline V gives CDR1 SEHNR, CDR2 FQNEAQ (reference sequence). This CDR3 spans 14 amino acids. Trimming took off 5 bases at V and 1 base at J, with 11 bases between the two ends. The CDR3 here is CASSRYRQNTEAFF. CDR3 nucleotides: TGTGCCAGCAGCCGTTACCGACAGAACACTGAAGCTTTCTTT. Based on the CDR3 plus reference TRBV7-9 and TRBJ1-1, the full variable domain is DTGVSQNPRHKITKRGQNVTFRCDPISEHNRLYWYRQTLGQGPEFLTYFQNEAQLEKSRLLSDRFSAERPKGSFSTLEIQRTEQGDSAMYLCASSRYRQNTEAFFGQGTRLTVV.